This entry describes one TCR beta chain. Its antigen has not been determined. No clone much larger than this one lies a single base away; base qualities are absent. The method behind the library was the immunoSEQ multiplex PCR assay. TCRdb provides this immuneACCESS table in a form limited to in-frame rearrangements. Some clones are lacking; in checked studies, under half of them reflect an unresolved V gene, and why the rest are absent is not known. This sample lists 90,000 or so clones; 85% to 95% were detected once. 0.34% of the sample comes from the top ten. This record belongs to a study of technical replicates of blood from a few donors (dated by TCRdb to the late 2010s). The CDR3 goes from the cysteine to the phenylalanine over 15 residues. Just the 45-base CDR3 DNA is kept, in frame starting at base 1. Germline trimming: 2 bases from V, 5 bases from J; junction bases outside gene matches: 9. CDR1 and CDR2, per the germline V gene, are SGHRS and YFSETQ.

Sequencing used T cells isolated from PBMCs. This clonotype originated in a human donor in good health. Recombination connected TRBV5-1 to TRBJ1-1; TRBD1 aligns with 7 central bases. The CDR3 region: CASSLTSGTVTEAFF. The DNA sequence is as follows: TGCGCCAGCAGCTTAACTTCCGGGACAGTTACTGAAGCTTTCTTT.